These 8 T cell receptor beta chains were all obtained from the same sample, sequenced in a study of cytomegalovirus exposure and HLA in healthy donors. Both 60 Vbeta primers and 13 Jbeta primers went into the PCR. Measured with immunoSEQ multiplex PCR; TCRdb has only the in-frame clones, and not every one. The data contain 150,000 to 200,000 clones, 60% to 85% of them singletons. Sequenced input: PBMCs. The receptors come from a male donor in good health and CMV-seronegative.

This chain joins TRBV6-1 and TRBJ1-1; the D gene is possibly TRBD1 (6 bases). Germline CDR1 and CDR2: MNHNS and SASEGT. Trimming pared 3 bases from V and 0 bases from J, leaving 8 bases between. The CDR3 length is 14 residues. This chain's CDR3 is CASSEDSLNTEAFF. The CDR3 bases are TGTGCCAGCAGTGAGGACAGCCTGAACACTGAAGCTTTCTTT.

Here the CDR3 reads CASSQERFGGNTIYF. The CDR3 DNA reads TGTGCCAGCAGCCAAGAGAGATTTGGTGGAAACACCATATATTTT. This rearrangement joins TRBV7-2 to TRBJ1-3; unclear D gene. V lost 5 bases to trimming and J lost 3 bases, with 14 bases between them. This CDR3 region has 15 residues. The germline CDR1 and CDR2 sequences are SGHTA and FQGNSA.

The chain combines TRBV9 with TRBJ2-3; 8 bases are a match to TRBD1. The CDR3 consists of 15 residues. V shed 0 bases and J 0 bases; nucleotides not matched to a gene: 0. Per germline, CDR1 SGDLS and CDR2 YYNGEE. CDR3: CASSVGDRSTDTQYF. The CDR3 DNA reads as TGTGCCAGCAGCGTAGGGGACAGGAGCACAGATACGCAGTATTTT.

The CDR3 here is CASSLRTGEYSNQPQHF. The CDR3 DNA follows: TGCGCCAGCAGCCTCCGGACAGGGGAGTATAGCAATCAGCCCCAGCATTTT. The chain carries TRBV4-1 and TRBJ1-5, with TRBD1 matching 9 bases. Germline CDR1 reads MGHRA; CDR2 reads YSYEKL. The junction had 7 bases not matched to a gene; V was cut back by 4 bases and J by 0 bases. CDR3 length equals 17 residues.

The rearrangement links TRBV20-1 to TRBJ1-2, with D unresolved. Trimming pared 5 bases from V and 8 bases from J, leaving 6 bases between. Germline V CDR1 and CDR2: DFQATT, SNEGSKA (reference sequence). This CDR3 is 9 amino acids long. CDR3 loop: CSASVGYTF. The CDR3, as DNA: TGCAGTGCTTCGGTCGGCTACACCTTC.

CDR3 sequence: CAWTRRGGGNQPQHF. CDR3 sequence (DNA): TGTGCCTGGACCAGACGGGGGGGCGGCAATCAGCCCCAGCATTTT. The V and J genes are TRBV30 and TRBJ1-5; tentative D call: TRBD1 (6 bases). Germline CDR1 reads GTSNPN; CDR2 reads SVGIG (reference sequence). Trimming stripped 4 bases from V and 2 bases from J, with 15 bases between. This CDR3 has 15 amino acids.

J is TRBJ1-2 and V is TRBV6-5; possible D gene TRBD1, 5 bases. Looked up from germline, CDR1 is MNHEY and CDR2 is SVGAGI. This CDR3 comprises 14 residues. V was trimmed by 5 bases and J by 7 bases, leaving 17 bases between them. The CDR3 region is CASSPTSRRAGYTF. DNA for the CDR3: TGTGCCAGCAGTCCAACGTCACGCAGGGCTGGCTACACCTTC.

Here the CDR3 reads CASSLVIQETQYF. CDR3 nucleotides: TGTGCCAGCAGCTTAGTAATTCAAGAGACCCAGTACTTC. J is TRBJ2-5 and V is TRBV7-9; D is unclear. The germline gives CDR1 SEHNR, CDR2 FQNEAQ (reference sequence). CDR3 size: 13 residues. V lost 1 base and J 2 bases, leaving 5 bases between the germline ends.